This TCR beta chain was sequenced during a study of shared clonotypes between healthy human individuals (dated by TCRdb to 2020 to 2021). Background for the entire study: The cohort comprised a couple of women and a few men aged 18 to 49 years. The study deeply sequenced blood TCR repertoires of five healthy adults to estimate repertoire size and the extent of clonotype sharing between individuals. Per donor, leukapheresis produced somewhere between about 0.94 and 10 billion PBMCs. Different laboratories and diverse techniques were used to prepare libraries and sequence TCR repertoires, to increase sequencing depth and limit assay-specific biases. Per donor, three plates each were used for CD4 naive and CD4 memory, two for CD8 naive, and one for CD8 memory.

Using the deep immunoSEQ assay, TCR CDR3 regions were amplified from genomic DNA by multiplex PCR. Extracted genomic DNA from each cell subset was spread evenly across all wells of several immunoSEQ 96-well plates, with each plate serving as a replicate. For sorted subsets, approximately 210 ng of genomic DNA, equivalent to roughly 30,000 T cell genomes, went into each replicate PCR. Purified libraries were quantified with a Qubit 3.0 fluorometer, sized on a Bioanalyzer 2100, and re-quantified with the KAPA Library Quantification kit. Every immunoSEQ 96-well plate was sequenced on a dedicated single-read 150-cycle Illumina NextSeq 550 flow cell. In the original analysis: Because the immunoSEQ output held only junctional sequences and lacked quality scores, the filtering could not match the filtering applied to full-length reads. To assign V/J genes and CDR3, sequences were annotated against IMGT germline references using PyIR, a Python wrapper for IgBLAST v1.9. Any read was removed if the V/J assignment was weak (E-value above 1e-6), the CDR3 was missing, or the read contained stop codons, out-of-frame junctions, or ambiguous translated residues. V3J clonotypes were defined by identical inferred V gene, J gene, and CDR3 amino acid sequence. To compute the percentage overlap between repertoires, the number of shared unique clonotypes was divided by the size of the smaller repertoire. RTK rarefaction, the Chao1 estimator, and Recon v2.1 estimates of unobserved clonotypes were used to assess repertoire richness. Generation probabilities were computed with OLGA for all TCRbeta clonotypes obtained by the gDNA method from several donors. TCRdb mirrors the immuneACCESS table, restricted to in-frame sequences. Some clones are absent from its copies; in checked studies, under half trace to an unresolved V gene, and the reason for the others is unknown. The V and J calls and clone size come from that table; D and trimming were worked out from the DNA. The table for this sample lists roughly 1,800,000 clones; roughly 95% of them were counted only once. The biggest ten clones account for 0.95% to 1.5% of the sample.

As to this clone: The antigen it recognizes is unknown. Base quality data are lacking; no much larger clone is found one base away.

CD8 naive samples were CD45RO-negative cells positively selected for CCR7, giving a CD45RA+CCR7+ population that excluded TemRA cells. The donors were healthy, HIV-negative adults with no recently reported acute infections or vaccinations. Every donor was a Caucasian adult living in Nashville, Tennessee, USA. After blood collection by leukapheresis, PBMCs were isolated using Ficoll-Histopaque density gradient centrifugation and then cryopreserved in the vapor phase of liquid nitrogen. Analytical flow cytometry was used to check the purity and quantity of each magnetically sorted T cell population. Each sorted fraction had its genomic DNA isolated and then quantified by UV absorbance on a Nanodrop 2000c. What the research found in general, with its limitations: Because the study included only a small number of donors, the genetic and exposure-history diversity represented was limited. Sampling was limited to blood, and TCR repertoires in tissue likely differ from TCR repertoires in blood. Incomplete sequencing was indicated by rarefaction of sorted-subset datasets, despite the large sequencing depth. Compared with non-shared clonotypes, clonotypes shared by all four sorted-subset donors had higher generation probabilities. Across a handful of donors, approximately 5% of naive CD4, 3.5% of naive CD8, roughly 2.3% of memory CD4, and under 0.45% of memory CD8 clonotypes were shared. Larger estimated clonotype richness was generally found for naive subsets than for memory subsets. Based on pairwise subsampling, the degree of clonotype sharing among donors was expected to be affected by sequencing depth.

Sequenced: naive CD8+ T cells sorted from blood. This specimen's cell subset or site label, per the study, means: CD45RA+CCR7+. This sequence was found in a man aged 18 to 29 in good health.

DNA sequence: TGCGCCAGCAGCCAATTCGGACAGGTACAAGAGACCCAGTACTTC. Its translation reads: CASSQFGQVQETQYF. Recombination joined TRBV5-1 with TRBJ2-5, with TRBD1 identical over 7 junction bases. The germline V gene yields SGHRS for CDR1 and YFSETQ for CDR2. The CDR3 starts with the cysteine, ends with the phenylalanine, and has 15 residues. Of the read, only the CDR3 DNA is kept; its 45 bases are in frame from base 1. Trimmed from V: 4 bases; trimmed from J: 2 bases; junction bases lacking a gene match: 8. Here the CDR3 is joined to the reference TRBV5-1 and TRBJ2-5 genes, and the full variable domain is: KAGVTQTPRYLIKTRGQQVTLSCSPISGHRSVSWYQQTPGQGLQFLFEYFSETQRNKGNFPGRFSGRQFSNSRSEMNVSTLELGDSALYLCASSQFGQVQETQYFGPGTRLLVL.